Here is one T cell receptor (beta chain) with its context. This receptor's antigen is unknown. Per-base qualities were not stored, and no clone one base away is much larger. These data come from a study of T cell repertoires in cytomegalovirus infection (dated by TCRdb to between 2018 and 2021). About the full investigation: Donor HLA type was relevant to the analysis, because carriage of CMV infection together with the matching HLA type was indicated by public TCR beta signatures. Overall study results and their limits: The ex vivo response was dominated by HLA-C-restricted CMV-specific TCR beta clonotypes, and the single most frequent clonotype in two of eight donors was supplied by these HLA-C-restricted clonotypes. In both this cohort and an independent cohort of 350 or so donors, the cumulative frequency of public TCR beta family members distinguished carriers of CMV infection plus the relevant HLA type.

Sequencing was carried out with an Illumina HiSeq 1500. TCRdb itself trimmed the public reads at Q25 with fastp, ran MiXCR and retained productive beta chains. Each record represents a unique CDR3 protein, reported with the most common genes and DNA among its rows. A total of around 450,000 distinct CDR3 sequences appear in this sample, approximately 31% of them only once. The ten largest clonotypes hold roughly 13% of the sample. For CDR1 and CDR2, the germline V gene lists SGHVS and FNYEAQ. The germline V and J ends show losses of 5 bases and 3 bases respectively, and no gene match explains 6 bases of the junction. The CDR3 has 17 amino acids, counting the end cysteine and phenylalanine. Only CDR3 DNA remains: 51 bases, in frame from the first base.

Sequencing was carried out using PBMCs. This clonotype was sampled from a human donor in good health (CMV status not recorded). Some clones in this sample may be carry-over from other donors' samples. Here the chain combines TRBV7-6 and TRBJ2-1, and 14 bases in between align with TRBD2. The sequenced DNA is TGTGCCAGCAGCCCGGGACTAGCGGGGGCCATCTACAATGAGCAGTTCTTC. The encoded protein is CASSPGLAGAIYNEQFF.